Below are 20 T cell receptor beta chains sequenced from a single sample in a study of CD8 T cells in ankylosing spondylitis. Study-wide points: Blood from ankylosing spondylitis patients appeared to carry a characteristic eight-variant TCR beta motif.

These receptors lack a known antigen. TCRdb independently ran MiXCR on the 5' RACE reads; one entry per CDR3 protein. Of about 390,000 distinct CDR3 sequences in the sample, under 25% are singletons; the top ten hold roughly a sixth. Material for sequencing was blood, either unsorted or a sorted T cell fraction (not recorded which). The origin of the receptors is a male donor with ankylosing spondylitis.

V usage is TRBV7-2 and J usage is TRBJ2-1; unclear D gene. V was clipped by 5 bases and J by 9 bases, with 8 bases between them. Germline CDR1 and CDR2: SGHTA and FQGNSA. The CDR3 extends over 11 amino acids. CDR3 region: CASSPLTEQFF. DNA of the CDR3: TGTGCCAGCAGCCCCCTGACTGAGCAGTTCTTC.

The CDR3 region has the DNA TGCAGCGTATGGACAGGGGTTAGCACAGATACGCAGTATTTT. Its protein product is CSVWTGVSTDTQYF. The chain has TRBV29-1 and TRBJ2-3, with 9 bases matching TRBD1. V lost 6 bases, J lost 0 bases, and 4 bases stayed unmatched. The CDR3 runs to 14 residues. Looked up from germline, CDR1 is SQVTM and CDR2 is ANQGSEA.

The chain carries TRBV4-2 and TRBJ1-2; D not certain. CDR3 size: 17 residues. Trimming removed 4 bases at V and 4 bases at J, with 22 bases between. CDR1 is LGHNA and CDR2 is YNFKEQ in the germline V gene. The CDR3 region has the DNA TGTGCCAGCAGCCTGCAGTTGGCGCCCTCTGAGAGCTATGGCTACACCTTC. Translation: CASSLQLAPSESYGYTF.

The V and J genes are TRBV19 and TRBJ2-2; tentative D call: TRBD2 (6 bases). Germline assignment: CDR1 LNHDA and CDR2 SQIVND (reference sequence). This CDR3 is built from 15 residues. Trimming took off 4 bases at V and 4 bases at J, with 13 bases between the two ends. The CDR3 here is CASSTQSGATGELFF. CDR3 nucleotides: TGTGCCAGTAGTACCCAATCGGGAGCCACCGGGGAGCTGTTTTTT.

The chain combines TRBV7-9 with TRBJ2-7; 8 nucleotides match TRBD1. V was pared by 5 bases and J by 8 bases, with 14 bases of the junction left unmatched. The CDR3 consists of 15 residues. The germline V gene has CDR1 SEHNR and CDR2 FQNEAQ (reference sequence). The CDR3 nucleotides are TGTGCCAGCAGCACATGGGACAGGCGGGTCAGCAAGCAGTACTTC. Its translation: CASSTWDRRVSKQYF.

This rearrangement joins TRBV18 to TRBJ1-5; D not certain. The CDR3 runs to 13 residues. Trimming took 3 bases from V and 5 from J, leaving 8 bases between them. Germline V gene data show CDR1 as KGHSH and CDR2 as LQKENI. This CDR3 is CASSPEADQPQHF. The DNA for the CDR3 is TGTGCCAGCTCACCCGAAGCGGATCAGCCCCAGCATTTT.

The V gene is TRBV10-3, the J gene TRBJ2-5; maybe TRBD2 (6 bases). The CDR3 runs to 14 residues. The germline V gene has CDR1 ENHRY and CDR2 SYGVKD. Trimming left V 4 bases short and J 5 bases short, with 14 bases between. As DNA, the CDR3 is TGTGCCATCAGTGTGGGCTCCCGGGGGGAGACCCAGTACTTC. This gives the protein CAISVGSRGETQYF.

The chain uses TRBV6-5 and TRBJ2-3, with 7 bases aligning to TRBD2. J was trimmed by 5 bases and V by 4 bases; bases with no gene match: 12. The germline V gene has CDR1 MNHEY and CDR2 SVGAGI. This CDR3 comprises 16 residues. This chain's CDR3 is CASSSPSAGSIDTQYF. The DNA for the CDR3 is TGTGCCAGCAGTTCCCCCTCAGCGGGATCCATAGATACGCAGTATTTT.

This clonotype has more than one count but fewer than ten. CDR3 in amino acids: CASSSTHDRGKNEQFF. The CDR3 nucleotides read TGCGCCAGCAGTTCCACACACGACAGGGGGAAAAATGAGCAGTTCTTC. V is TRBV4-3 and J is TRBJ2-1; TRBD1 matches 9 bases. J lost 7 bases, V lost 6 bases, and 13 bases had no gene match. The CDR3 totals 16 residues. Germline CDR1 is LGHNA and CDR2 is YSLEER.

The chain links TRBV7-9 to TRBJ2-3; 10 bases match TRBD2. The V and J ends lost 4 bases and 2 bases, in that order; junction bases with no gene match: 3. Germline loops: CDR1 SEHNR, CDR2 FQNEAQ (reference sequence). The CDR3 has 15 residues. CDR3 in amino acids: CASSSGTSATDTQYF. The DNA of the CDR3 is TGTGCCAGCAGCTCCGGGACTAGCGCCACAGATACGCAGTATTTT.

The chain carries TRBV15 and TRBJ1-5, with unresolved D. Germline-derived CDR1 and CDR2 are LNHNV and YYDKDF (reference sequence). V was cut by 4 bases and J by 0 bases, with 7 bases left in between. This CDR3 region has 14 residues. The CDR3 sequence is CATSNRYSNQPQHF. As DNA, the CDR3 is TGTGCCACCAGCAACCGGTATAGCAATCAGCCCCAGCATTTT.

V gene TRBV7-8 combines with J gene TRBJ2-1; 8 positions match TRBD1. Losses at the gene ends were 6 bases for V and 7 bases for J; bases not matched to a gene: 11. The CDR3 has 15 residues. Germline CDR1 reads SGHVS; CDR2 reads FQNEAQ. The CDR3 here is CASRQGVEPGNEQFF. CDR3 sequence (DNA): TGTGCCAGCAGACAGGGGGTGGAGCCGGGGAATGAGCAGTTCTTC.

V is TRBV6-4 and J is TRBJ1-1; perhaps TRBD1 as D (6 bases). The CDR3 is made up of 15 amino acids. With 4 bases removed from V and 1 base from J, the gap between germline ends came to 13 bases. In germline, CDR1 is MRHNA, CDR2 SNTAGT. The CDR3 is CASSAGDLGNTEAFF. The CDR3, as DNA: TGTGCCAGCAGTGCAGGGGACCTAGGGAACACTGAAGCTTTCTTT.

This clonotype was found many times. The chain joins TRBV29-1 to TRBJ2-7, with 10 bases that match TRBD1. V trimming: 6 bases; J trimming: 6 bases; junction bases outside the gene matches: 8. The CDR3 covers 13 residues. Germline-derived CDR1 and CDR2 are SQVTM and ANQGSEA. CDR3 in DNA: TGCAGCGTGTCCGGGACAGGGGATGGCGAGCAGTACTTC. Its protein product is CSVSGTGDGEQYF.

For the CDR3, the DNA is TGTGCCAGCGCACCGCGTCTAGGGTACAATGAGCAGTTCTTC. The encoded protein is CASAPRLGYNEQFF. The rearrangement uses TRBV28 and TRBJ2-1; D uncertain. Trimming pared 8 bases from V and 4 bases from J, leaving 15 bases between. The germline V gene encodes CDR1 MDHEN and CDR2 SYDVKM. CDR3 length equals 14 residues. Full variable domain (remainder filled in from reference TRBV28 and TRBJ2-1): DVKVTQSSRYLVKRTGEKVFLECVQDMDHENMFWYRQDPGLGLRLIYFSYDVKMKEKGDIPEGYSVSREKKERFSLILESASTNQTSMYLCASAPRLGYNEQFFGPGTRLTVL.

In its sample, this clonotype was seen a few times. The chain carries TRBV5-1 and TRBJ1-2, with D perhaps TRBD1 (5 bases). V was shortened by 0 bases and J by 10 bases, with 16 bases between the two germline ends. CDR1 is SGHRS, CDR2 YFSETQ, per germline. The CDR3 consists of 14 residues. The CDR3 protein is CASSLALGDPDYTF. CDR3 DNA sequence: TGCGCCAGCAGCTTGGCCTTGGGGGATCCGGACTACACCTTC. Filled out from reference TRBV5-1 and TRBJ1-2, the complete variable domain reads KAGVTQTPRYLIKTRGQQVTLSCSPISGHRSVSWYQQTPGQGLQFLFEYFSETQRNKGNFPGRFSGRQFSNSRSEMNVSTLELGDSALYLCASSLALGDPDYTFGSGTRLTVV.

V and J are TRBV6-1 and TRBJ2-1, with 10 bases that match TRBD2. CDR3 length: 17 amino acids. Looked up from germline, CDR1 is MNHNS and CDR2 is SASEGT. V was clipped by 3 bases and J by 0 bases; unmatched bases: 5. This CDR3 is CASSEFSSGSSYNEQFF. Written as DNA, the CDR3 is TGTGCCAGCAGTGAGTTTTCTAGCGGGAGCTCCTACAATGAGCAGTTCTTC.

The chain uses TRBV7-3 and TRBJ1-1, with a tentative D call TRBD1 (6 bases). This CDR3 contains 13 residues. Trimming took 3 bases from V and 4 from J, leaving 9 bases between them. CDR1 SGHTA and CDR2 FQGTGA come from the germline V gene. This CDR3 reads CASSFGGGTEAFF. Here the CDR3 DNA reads TGTGCCAGCAGCTTCGGAGGGGGCACTGAAGCTTTCTTT.

For the CDR3, the DNA is TGTGCCACCAGTCAAGGACTAGCGGGAGGAGAGAATGAGCAGTTCTTC. Protein: CATSQGLAGGENEQFF. The chain uses TRBV24-1 and TRBJ2-1; TRBD2 aligns across 14 bases. Germline V gives CDR1 KGHDR, CDR2 SFDVKD. CDR3 length equals 16 residues. V lost 6 bases to trimming and J lost 7 bases; unmatched junction nucleotides: 7.

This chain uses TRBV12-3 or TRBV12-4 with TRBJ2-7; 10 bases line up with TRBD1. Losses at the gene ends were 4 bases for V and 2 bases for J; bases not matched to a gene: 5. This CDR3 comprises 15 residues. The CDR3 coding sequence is TGTGCCAGCAGTTACCCGGGACAGGGGCCCTACGAGCAGTACTTC. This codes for CASSYPGQGPYEQYF.